The 25 T cell receptor beta chains presented below share a single source sample, sequenced in a study of cytomegalovirus exposure and HLA in healthy donors. The PCR ran on 60 Vbeta and 13 Jbeta primers. The method was immunoSEQ multiplex PCR; TCRdb's version includes in-frame clones alone and lacks a portion of them. The sample has some 120,000 clones; roughly two thirds are singletons. Sequencing input: PBMCs. The receptors here all came from a man aged 25-45 years in good health and CMV-seropositive.

The J gene is TRBJ2-1, the V gene TRBV2; no clear D. Per germline, CDR1 SNHLY and CDR2 FYNNEI. Between the trimmed V and J ends, which lost 5 bases and 3 bases, there was a span of 14 bases. There are 15 residues in the CDR3. CDR3 nucleotide sequence: TGTGCCAGCAGTTCGGAACAGTTTTACTACAATGAGCAGTTCTTC. It translates to CASSSEQFYYNEQFF.

The chain employs TRBV7-9 and TRBJ2-2, with a possible D match to TRBD2 (6 bases). Trimming took off 0 bases at V and 6 bases at J, with 14 bases between the two ends. The CDR3 has 16 residues. Germline V gives CDR1 SEHNR, CDR2 FQNEAQ (reference sequence). For the CDR3, the DNA is TGTGCCAGCAGCTTAGCGGGACTCTCCCTGGCCGGGGAGCTGTTTTTT. Its translation is CASSLAGLSLAGELFF.

The rearrangement links TRBV7-9 to TRBJ2-7, with 9 bases matching TRBD1. Trimming took 5 bases from V and 0 from J; bases not matched to a gene: 5. The CDR3 spans 15 residues. Germline loops: CDR1 SEHNR, CDR2 FQNEAQ (reference sequence). The CDR3 nucleotides read TGTGCCAGCAGCGAGGACAGGGGCACCTCCTACGAGCAGTACTTC. Translated: CASSEDRGTSYEQYF.

The table lists this clone with a count of one. V gene TRBV27 combines with J gene TRBJ2-7, with D unclear. From germline, CDR1 is MNHEY and CDR2 SMNVEV (reference sequence). This CDR3 region has 12 residues. Trimming removed 6 bases from V and 0 bases from J, with 6 bases in between. This CDR3 reads CASSTNSYEQYF. The DNA of the CDR3 is TGTGCCAGCAGCACAAACTCCTACGAGCAGTACTTC.

This chain joins TRBV5-8 and TRBJ2-3; TRBD2 matches at 12 bases. The CDR3 consists of 19 residues. V lost 4 bases to trimming and J lost 0 bases; unmatched junction nucleotides: 12. In germline, CDR1 is SGHTS, CDR2 YDEGEE. The CDR3, as DNA: TGTGCCAGCAGCCTCCACCTGACTAGCGGGAGAGGTAGCACAGATACGCAGTATTTT. Its protein is CASSLHLTSGRGSTDTQYF.

The gene calls are TRBV4-1 and TRBJ2-3, with 13 bases identical to TRBD2. CDR3 length: 18 amino acids. Trimming took 4 bases from V and 0 from J; bases not matched to a gene: 7. The germline CDR1 and CDR2 sequences are MGHRA and YSYEKL. The CDR3 DNA reads as TGCGCCAGCAGCCCGAGGGGGACTAGCGGGGCTAGCACAGATACGCAGTATTTT. Protein sequence: CASSPRGTSGASTDTQYF.

The J gene is TRBJ2-7, the V gene TRBV28; D gene uncertain. The CDR3 has 15 residues. V was cut by 6 bases and J by 5 bases, with 20 bases left in between. From germline, CDR1 is MDHEN and CDR2 SYDVKM. Here the CDR3 DNA reads TGTGCCAGCAGCACCCTCGTGGCCCGGGTCCACGAGCAGTACTTC. Translation gives CASSTLVARVHEQYF.

CDR3 in DNA: TGTGCCACCAGCAGACAGGGGCGATACTACGAGCAGTACTTC. It translates to CATSRQGRYYEQYF. This sequence joins TRBV15 and TRBJ2-5; maybe TRBD1 (6 bases). The J call is doubtful: the DNA matches TRBJ2-7 better. In germline, CDR1 is LNHNV, CDR2 YYDKDF (reference sequence). The CDR3 spans 14 residues.

The chain couples TRBV6-1 to TRBJ2-7; D may be TRBD1 (6 bases). Deletions cut 3 bases from V and 3 bases from J, with 21 bases between. From germline, CDR1 is MNHNS and CDR2 SASEGT. The CDR3 is 17 amino acids. The CDR3 nucleotides are TGTGCCAGCAGTGAGAGTCTTTGGACAGCGACAAACTACGAGCAGTACTTC. Translated: CASSESLWTATNYEQYF.

The gene calls are TRBV18 and TRBJ2-7, with unresolved D. Per the germline V gene, CDR1 is KGHSH and CDR2 is LQKENI. The CDR3 spans 13 residues. V was clipped by 3 bases and J by 2 bases, with 8 bases between them. Here the CDR3 reads CASSPENTYEQYF. The CDR3 DNA reads TGTGCCAGCTCACCGGAGAACACCTACGAGCAGTACTTC.

This chain links TRBV29-1 with TRBJ1-4; D remains unclear. The V end lost 0 bases, the J end lost 8 bases, and 13 bases lay between the germline ends. The CDR3 is 14 amino acids. Per germline, CDR1 SQVTM and CDR2 ANQGSEA. CDR3 DNA: TGCAGCGTTGAAGATCGGGCAGAGGGAGAAAAACTGTTTTTT. This encodes CSVEDRAEGEKLFF.

The V call is TRBV27, the J call TRBJ2-1; a weak D match, TRBD2 (6 bases). CDR3 length equals 15 residues. The ends were cut back, 4 bases at V and 9 bases at J, with 19 bases in the middle. Germline CDR1 is MNHEY and CDR2 is SMNVEV (reference sequence). The CDR3 DNA reads TGTGCCAGCAGTTCGGGACTCCAAGGCAGACCTGAGCAGTTCTTC. This gives the protein CASSSGLQGRPEQFF.

The rearrangement joins TRBV10-3 to TRBJ1-3; the match to TRBD1 covers 9 bases. The junction had 10 bases not matched to a gene; V was cut back by 4 bases and J by 0 bases. The CDR3 has 18 amino acids. Germline V gives CDR1 ENHRY, CDR2 SYGVKD. In DNA form, the CDR3 reads TGTGCCATCAGTGTTGGACAGGGGAGGACGAGCTCTGGAAACACCATATATTTT. Its translation is CAISVGQGRTSSGNTIYF.

This chain uses TRBV11-2 with TRBJ2-7, with D possibly TRBD1 on 6 matching bases. V was cut by 5 bases and J by 5 bases, with 31 bases left in between. The CDR3 totals 19 residues. The germline V gene encodes CDR1 SGHAT and CDR2 FQNNGV. CDR3 DNA sequence: TGTGCCAGCAGCCCCGACTATTACGCGGTTACTCACAGGGTCCACGAGCAGTACTTC. Encoded protein: CASSPDYYAVTHRVHEQYF. Full variable domain (missing parts from reference TRBV11-2 and TRBJ2-7): EAGVAQSPRYKIIEKRQSVAFWCNPISGHATLYWYQQILGQGPKLLIQFQNNGVVDDSQLPKDRFSAERLKGVDSTLKIQPAKLEDSAVYLCASSPDYYAVTHRVHEQYFGPGTRLTVT.

The chain combines TRBV6-6 with TRBJ1-2, with 10 positions matching TRBD1. From germline, CDR1 is MNHNY and CDR2 SVGAGI (reference sequence). The CDR3 spans 16 residues. Trimming took 0 bases from V and 3 from J; bases not matched to a gene: 4. Written as DNA, the CDR3 is TGTGCCAGCAGTTACTCCGGGACAGGGGAGGACTATGGCTACACCTTC. This encodes CASSYSGTGEDYGYTF.

The rearrangement joins TRBV9 to TRBJ2-3, with D uncertain. This CDR3 has 15 residues. In germline, CDR1 is SGDLS, CDR2 YYNGEE. V lost 3 bases to trimming and J lost 2 bases, with 13 bases between them. The CDR3 DNA sequence: TGTGCCAGCAGCGCGAGCCCCCTGGTCACAGATACGCAGTATTTT. Translation: CASSASPLVTDTQYF.

The chain joins TRBV5-6 to TRBJ1-2; possible D gene TRBD1, 6 bases. The CDR3 sequence is 19 residues long. Germline V gene sequence: CDR1 SGHDT, CDR2 YYEEEE. Trimming left V 3 bases short and J 0 bases short, with 24 bases between. The CDR3 DNA sequence: TGTGCCAGCAGCTCTTTAACCGGACAGCGAGGTATAGCTAACTATGGCTACACCTTC. Its translation: CASSSLTGQRGIANYGYTF.

The V call is TRBV2, the J call TRBJ1-1; D may be TRBD1 (6 bases). The V end lost 8 bases, the J end lost 0 bases, and 13 bases lay between the germline ends. The CDR3 spans 14 residues. Germline V CDR1 and CDR2: SNHLY, FYNNEI. CDR3 residues: CASGGNQLNTEAFF. The CDR3 bases are TGTGCCAGCGGGGGCAATCAGTTGAACACTGAAGCTTTCTTT.

This clone has just a few counts. The chain is built from TRBV28 and TRBJ1-3; TRBD1 matches at 7 bases. Germline V lookup: CDR1 MDHEN, CDR2 SYDVKM. This CDR3 is 17 amino acids long. V dropped 6 bases and J dropped 0; count of bases not matched to a gene: 11. Here the CDR3 DNA reads TGTGCCAGCAGCCCCGTGACAGGGCTTCCCTCTGGAAACACCATATATTTT. Translating gives CASSPVTGLPSGNTIYF.

V and J are TRBV4-3 and TRBJ2-1; D is uncertain. CDR1 LGHNA and CDR2 YSLEER come from the germline V gene. V lost 6 bases and J lost 0, with 24 bases in between. This CDR3 has 19 amino acids. This CDR3 reads CASRPRFEVLELSYNEQFF. The CDR3 region has the DNA TGCGCCAGCAGACCAAGATTTGAGGTGCTGGAGCTCTCCTACAATGAGCAGTTCTTC.

This clone turned up a few times. V usage is TRBV28 and J usage is TRBJ1-3; no reliable D call. Germline V CDR1 and CDR2: MDHEN, SYDVKM. The V gene lost 6 bases and the J gene lost 7 bases, with 19 bases spanning the gap. This CDR3 spans 15 amino acids. Here the CDR3 reads CASSSTPGTANTIYF. In DNA, the CDR3 is TGTGCCAGCAGCTCTACACCGGGAACGGCCAACACCATATATTTT.

This clone has only a few counts. This chain connects TRBV7-9 to TRBJ2-7, with D possibly TRBD2 on 5 matching bases. V was cut by 4 bases and J by 3 bases, with 22 bases left in between. Germline V gene sequence: CDR1 SEHNR, CDR2 FQNEAQ (reference sequence). The CDR3 length is 17 residues. CDR3 DNA sequence: TGTGCCAGCAGCTCCGAGATACCCCGGGGAATATTCTACGAGCAGTACTTC. It is translated as CASSSEIPRGIFYEQYF.

V and J are TRBV6-5 and TRBJ2-7; TRBD1 might be the D (6 bases). Germline CDR1 and CDR2: MNHEY and SVGAGI. V dropped 5 bases and J dropped 2 bases, with 16 bases sitting between them. The CDR3 loop spans 15 amino acids. CDR3 sequence: CASSLVTGITYEQYF. CDR3 DNA: TGTGCCAGCAGTCTCGTGACAGGAATTACCTACGAGCAGTACTTC.

The genes are TRBV6-6 and TRBJ1-5; possibly TRBD1 for D (6 bases). V was shortened by 4 bases and J by 6 bases, with 16 bases between the two germline ends. Germline CDR1 is MNHNY and CDR2 is SVGAGI (reference sequence). This CDR3 has 15 amino acids. CDR3 amino acids: CASSSTDRYFQPQHF. The CDR3 DNA reads TGTGCCAGCAGTTCTACGGACAGATATTTTCAGCCCCAGCATTTT.

The CDR3 DNA reads TGTGCCAGCAGCTTAACGACTAGCGGGAGCCGGGGCTCGCAGTATTTT. Translated: CASSLTTSGSRGSQYF. The V and J genes are TRBV7-2 and TRBJ2-3; 12 bases are shared with TRBD2. J gave up 10 bases and V 2 bases, and 10 bases lay outside the gene matches. CDR1 is SGHTA and CDR2 is FQGNSA in the germline V gene. The CDR3 extends over 16 amino acids.